This TCR beta chain was sequenced during a study of T cell clonotyping in hematopoietic cell transplantation. Time point here: recipient sample about 28 days before transplant, after cytoreduction. The study's findings and limits: No sorting was done, leaving CD4 and CD8 contributions mixed. Few recipient clonotypes overlapped donors; over 95% were de novo at given depth.

Generated by immunoSEQ multiplex PCR, the TCRdb table keeps only in-frame clones and is missing some. The sample lists some 50,000 clones, around 80% occurring once. In the case of this clone: Antigen: not known.

Sequenced material: peripheral blood mononuclear cells, taken before stem cell transplant. The TCR sequence derives from a man aged 55-75 years with myelodysplastic syndrome. Some clones in this sample may be carry-over from other donors' samples.

CDR3 coding DNA: TGCAGCGTTGGGCCGGGACAGGGTTCCTATGGCTACACCTTC. This sequence encodes CSVGPGQGSYGYTF. The rearrangement joins TRBV29-1 to TRBJ1-2; TRBD1 aligns across 9 bases. J was trimmed by 4 bases and V by 4 bases; bases with no gene match: 7. CDR1 is SQVTM and CDR2 is ANQGSEA in the germline V gene. The CDR3 spans 14 residues.